These T cell receptor beta chains were read from a single sample in a study of blood T cells in healthy people across ages. Using its own MiXCR run on the 5' RACE reads, TCRdb lists one record per CDR3 protein. The repertoire holds around 800,000 distinct CDR3 sequences, with under 30% as singletons. These data also featured in a second study, about T cells of mothers and their children.

Material for sequencing was blood. These receptors came from a boy aged 10-17 years in good health. Each CDR3 is given with its conserved first and last residue. The order of the fields is V gene, D gene, J gene, clone size, CDR3 length, CDR3 protein, CDR3 DNA. D genes are given only for firm matches. Where a row states a size, it is once, few, many or the class of an expanded clone; other rows omit it.

V: TRBV2
D: .
J: TRBJ1-4
size: .
length: 14
CDR3: CASFDGGPNEKLFF
DNA: TGTGCCAGCTTCGACGGAGGGCCGAATGAAAAACTGTTTTTT

V: TRBV19
D: .
J: TRBJ1-5
size: .
length: 14
CDR3: CASSPLNSNQPQHF
DNA: TGTGCCAGTAGTCCCCTGAATAGCAATCAGCCCCAGCATTTT

V: TRBV25-1
D: .
J: TRBJ1-4
size: few
length: 14
CDR3: CASSDLKTNEKLFF
DNA: TGTGCCAGCAGTGACCTCAAAACTAATGAAAAACTGTTTTTT

V: TRBV7-8
D: .
J: TRBJ2-1
size: few
length: 14
CDR3: CASTPDGSYNEQFF
DNA: TGTGCCAGCACCCCCGACGGATCCTACAATGAGCAGTTCTTC

V: TRBV29-1
D: TRBD1
J: TRBJ2-3
size: .
length: 11
CDR3: CSGSDRGTQYF
DNA: TGCAGCGGCTCAGACAGGGGTACGCAGTATTTT

V: TRBV18
D: .
J: TRBJ1-1
size: few
length: 15
CDR3: CASSPLALGNTEAFF
DNA: TGTGCCAGCTCACCACTGGCACTAGGGAACACTGAAGCTTTCTTT

V: TRBV2
D: TRBD2
J: TRBJ2-5
size: many
length: 13
CDR3: CASSPLAEETQYF
DNA: TGTGCCAGCAGTCCACTAGCGGAAGAGACCCAGTACTTC

V: TRBV29-1
D: .
J: TRBJ2-7
size: .
length: 12
CDR3: CSAWGVAYEQYF
DNA: TGCAGCGCATGGGGGGTAGCCTACGAGCAGTACTTC

V: TRBV4-1
D: .
J: TRBJ1-2
size: few
length: 15
CDR3: CASSQAGIMQGGYTF
DNA: TGCGCCAGCAGCCAGGCGGGAATTATGCAAGGTGGCTACACCTTC

V: TRBV20-1
D: .
J: TRBJ2-7
size: .
length: 13
CDR3: CSARGGFSYEQYF
DNA: TGCAGTGCTAGAGGAGGGTTCTCCTACGAGCAGTACTTC

V: TRBV2
D: TRBD2
J: TRBJ2-1
size: .
length: 15
CDR3: CASSPRAGGHNEQFF
DNA: TGTGCCAGCAGCCCGAGAGCGGGGGGGCACAATGAGCAGTTCTTC

V: TRBV2
D: TRBD1
J: TRBJ2-6
size: .
length: 15
CDR3: CASSATGDGANVLTF
DNA: TGTGCCAGCAGTGCCACAGGGGATGGGGCCAACGTCCTGACTTTC

V: TRBV7-7
D: TRBD1
J: TRBJ2-1
size: .
length: 15
CDR3: CASSLTSGTGNEQFF
DNA: TGTGCTAGCAGCCTAACATCCGGGACAGGGAATGAGCAGTTCTTC

V: TRBV5-5
D: .
J: TRBJ2-5
size: few
length: 14
CDR3: CASSLLQSIETQYF
DNA: TGTGCCAGCAGCTTACTACAGTCTATAGAGACCCAGTACTTC

V: TRBV5-5
D: .
J: TRBJ2-1
size: .
length: 16
CDR3: CASSLGRGAVGNEQFF
DNA: TGTGCCAGCAGCTTGGGTCGGGGGGCGGTAGGCAATGAGCAGTTCTTC

V: TRBV13
D: TRBD2
J: TRBJ2-3
size: few
length: 18
CDR3: CASSLAGLAGGPTDTQYF
DNA: TGTGCCAGCAGCTTAGCAGGACTAGCGGGGGGGCCGACAGATACGCAGTATTTT

V: TRBV9
D: .
J: TRBJ2-5
size: .
length: 12
CDR3: CASGDYQETQYF
DNA: TGTGCCAGCGGCGACTATCAAGAGACCCAGTACTTC

V: TRBV5-1
D: .
J: TRBJ2-2
size: .
length: 14
CDR3: CASLQGVDTGELFF
DNA: TGCGCCAGCCTACAAGGGGTGGACACCGGGGAGCTGTTTTTT

V: TRBV12-3/TRBV12-4
D: TRBD1
J: TRBJ1-1
size: .
length: 15
CDR3: CASSRQGQMNTEAFF
DNA: TGTGCCAGCAGCAGACAGGGGCAGATGAACACTGAAGCTTTCTTT

V: TRBV7-2
D: .
J: TRBJ1-2
size: few
length: 16
CDR3: CASSFPPRAGVHGYTF
DNA: TGTGCCAGCAGCTTCCCTCCCCGAGCTGGAGTACACGGCTACACCTTC

V: TRBV27
D: .
J: TRBJ2-7
size: .
length: 12
CDR3: CASSPPSLEQYF
DNA: TGTGCCAGCAGTCCCCCCTCTTTGGAGCAGTACTTC

V: TRBV28
D: TRBD1
J: TRBJ2-7
size: few
length: 16
CDR3: CASSSPRDRGLDEQYF
DNA: TGTGCCAGCAGTTCGCCTCGGGACAGGGGGTTGGACGAGCAGTACTTC

V: TRBV25-1
D: .
J: TRBJ2-7
size: .
length: 11
CDR3: CASQSIYEQYF
DNA: TGTGCCAGTCAGAGTATCTACGAGCAGTACTTC

V: TRBV27
D: .
J: TRBJ1-5
size: few
length: 18
CDR3: CASSPSDWGFYSNQPQHF
DNA: TGTGCCAGCAGTCCCTCAGACTGGGGCTTTTATAGCAATCAGCCCCAGCATTTT

V: TRBV19
D: TRBD1
J: TRBJ2-2
size: few
length: 19
CDR3: CASSGPGQGMVGNTGELFF
DNA: TGTGCCAGTAGTGGGCCGGGACAGGGGATGGTCGGAAACACCGGGGAGCTGTTTTTT

V: TRBV21-1
D: .
J: TRBJ2-1
size: many
length: 16
CDR3: CASSKALAGGPNEQFF
DNA: TGTGCCAGCAGCAAAGCGCTAGCGGGGGGCCCCAATGAGCAGTTCTTC

V: TRBV6-5
D: .
J: TRBJ1-5
size: few
length: 16
CDR3: CASSYSPIDGHQPQHF
DNA: TGTGCCAGCAGTTACTCCCCCATTGACGGGCATCAGCCCCAGCATTTT

V: TRBV27
D: TRBD1
J: TRBJ2-5
size: few
length: 14
CDR3: CASSASRGRETQYF
DNA: TGTGCCAGCAGTGCATCGAGGGGGCGAGAGACCCAGTACTTC

V: TRBV5-1
D: TRBD2
J: TRBJ2-3
size: few
length: 18
CDR3: CASSSLPLAGGPADTQYF
DNA: TGCGCCAGCAGCTCCCTCCCCTTAGCGGGAGGGCCGGCAGATACGCAGTATTTT

V: TRBV6-6
D: .
J: TRBJ1-5
size: few
length: 17
CDR3: CASSYSANLYSNQPQHF
DNA: TGTGCCAGCAGTTACTCCGCCAACCTCTATAGCAATCAGCCCCAGCATTTT

V: TRBV5-1
D: .
J: TRBJ1-6
size: .
length: 14
CDR3: CASSPDRHNSPLHF
DNA: TGCGCCAGCAGCCCGGACAGACATAATTCACCCCTCCACTTT

V: TRBV7-6
D: .
J: TRBJ2-7
size: few
length: 15
CDR3: CASSLVEGLIYGQYF
DNA: TGTGCCAGCAGCTTAGTAGAGGGGTTAATCTACGGGCAGTACTTC

V: TRBV9
D: .
J: TRBJ2-5
size: few
length: 16
CDR3: CASSPRPKDGQETQYF
DNA: TGTGCCAGCAGCCCCCGACCCAAAGATGGCCAAGAGACCCAGTACTTC

V: TRBV4-1
D: .
J: TRBJ1-2
size: .
length: 16
CDR3: CASSQGTPRGNYGYTF
DNA: TGCGCCAGCAGCCAAGGAACCCCTAGGGGTAACTATGGCTACACCTTC

V: TRBV5-1
D: .
J: TRBJ1-4
size: .
length: 13
CDR3: CASSPGDNERLFF
DNA: TGCGCCAGCAGCCCGGGGGATAATGAAAGACTGTTTTTT

V: TRBV29-1
D: TRBD2
J: TRBJ2-5
size: .
length: 18
CDR3: CSVEGPGLAGLYQQTQYF
DNA: TGCAGCGTTGAAGGACCGGGACTAGCGGGGCTATATCAACAGACCCAGTACTTC

V: TRBV12-3/TRBV12-4
D: .
J: TRBJ2-4
size: .
length: 14
CDR3: CASSLVRRENIQYF
DNA: TGTGCCAGCAGTTTAGTCCGGAGGGAGAACATTCAGTACTTC

V: TRBV7-9
D: .
J: TRBJ2-3
size: few
length: 14
CDR3: CASSLVGITDTQYF
DNA: TGTGCCAGCAGCTTAGTCGGGATCACAGATACGCAGTATTTT

V: TRBV6-5
D: TRBD2
J: TRBJ2-7
size: few
length: 17
CDR3: CASSFTSGGHTSYEQYF
DNA: TGTGCCAGCAGTTTTACTAGCGGGGGTCACACATCCTACGAGCAGTACTTC

V: TRBV30
D: TRBD1
J: TRBJ2-5
size: few
length: 15
CDR3: CAWIPRGQGWETQYF
DNA: TGTGCCTGGATCCCTAGGGGGCAGGGATGGGAGACCCAGTACTTC

V: TRBV7-9
D: TRBD1
J: TRBJ2-5
size: few
length: 15
CDR3: CASSPRTGGPETQYF
DNA: TGTGCCAGCAGCCCCCGGACAGGTGGGCCAGAGACCCAGTACTTC

V: TRBV24-1
D: .
J: TRBJ2-1
size: .
length: 14
CDR3: CATSDPLRVDEQFF
DNA: TGTGCCACCAGTGATCCCCTGAGAGTGGATGAGCAGTTCTTC

V: TRBV19
D: .
J: TRBJ1-2
size: few
length: 14
CDR3: CASSPEAGGYGYTF
DNA: TGTGCCAGTAGTCCCGAGGCCGGGGGCTATGGCTACACCTTC

V: TRBV18
D: .
J: TRBJ1-1
size: .
length: 13
CDR3: CASSPITNTEAFF
DNA: TGTGCCAGCTCACCAATTACGAACACTGAAGCTTTCTTT

V: TRBV19
D: .
J: TRBJ2-4
size: .
length: 15
CDR3: CASSPPGRGKNIQYF
DNA: TGTGCCAGTAGTCCCCCGGGCAGAGGCAAAAACATTCAGTACTTC

V: TRBV5-1
D: TRBD2
J: TRBJ2-1
size: many
length: 16
CDR3: CASSPGLAGGQDEQFF
DNA: TGCGCCAGCAGCCCCGGACTAGCGGGGGGGCAGGATGAGCAGTTCTTC

V: TRBV4-1
D: TRBD2
J: TRBJ2-1
size: .
length: 15
CDR3: CASSHIAGKKNEQFF
DNA: TGCGCCAGCAGCCATATAGCGGGAAAAAAAAATGAGCAGTTCTTC